One TCR beta chain is described in this entry. Its specificity is unknown. Just one base apart from a much larger clone, this may be a read error. The data derive from a study of breast tumors, draining lymph nodes, adjacent tissues. Study-wide points: Data fit most tumor T cells coming from lymph node, expanding in tumor. The lymph node origin of tumor T cells was framed as consistent with a hypothesis, not demonstrated.

One entry per CDR3 protein, called by TCRdb with MiXCR from the multiplex PCR reads. The data contain 100,000 to 150,000 distinct CDR3 sequences, around 20% of them seen just once; the ten biggest clones take up under 3%. Breast cancer patients provided tissue from their axillary draining lymph nodes. The CDR3 spans 15 residues. CDR1 is SGHNT and CDR2 is YYREEE in the germline V gene (reference sequence). Sequenced material: axillary lymph node tissue. The source is a female donor with breast cancer. Some clones in this sample may be carry-over from other donors' samples. The genes are TRBV5-4 and TRBJ2-2, with D perhaps matching TRBD1 or TRBD2 (5 bases each). The DNA of the CDR3 is TGCGCCAGCAGCCAAGGGGACCTAAACACCAGGGAGCTGTTTTTT. This sequence encodes CASSQGDLNTRELFF.